This T cell receptor beta chain was recovered during a study of low-dose radiotherapy and immunotherapy resistance in tumors. On the study more broadly: Members of Cohort 2 were treated with 1 Gy per fraction every two weeks; their total was 13 Gy over 26 weeks.

Stated time point: before trial treatment. There are many counts of this clonotype. The germline V and J ends were trimmed by 0 bases and 1 base, with 3 bases remaining between them. The CDR3 length is 13 residues. Per the germline V gene, CDR1 is LGHNA and CDR2 is YNFKEQ. TRAV- and TRBV-specific primers were used for first-strand cDNA, which covered alpha and beta chains. Amplification, which lasted 15 to 20 PCR cycles, used a constant-region primer and V-primer adapter to amplify TCRs. TCRdb reprocessed the reads with MiXCR, giving one entry per CDR3 protein. The sample shows 85,000 to 100,000 distinct CDR3 sequences, more than 7.5% of them seen only once.

The TCR sequence derives from a male donor with prostate cancer. The chain joins TRBV4-2 to TRBJ2-5; D remains unclear. The sequences come from PBMCs, collected before treatment. CDR3 protein: CASSQDLQETQYF. The DNA of the CDR3 is TGTGCCAGCAGCCAAGACCTCCAAGAGACCCAGTACTTC.